One TCR beta chain is described in this entry. This library used roughly 0.4 ug RNA and molecular barcoded adaptors spanning alpha/delta and beta/gamma chains. TCRdb re-called the reads with MiXCR, one entry per CDR3 protein. Of over 25,000 distinct CDR3 sequences listed, 13% to 15% are singletons. Every patient had bone marrow sampled while the disease was active. Germline CDR1 reads SEHNR; CDR2 reads FQNEAQ (reference sequence). The CDR3 covers 15 residues. With 5 bases removed from V and 4 bases from J, the gap between germline ends came to 14 bases. This entry comes from a study of read filtering for tumor transcriptome and immune sequencing.

The genes are TRBV7-9 and TRBJ1-4; D is perhaps TRBD1 (6 bases). The sequenced sample consisted of a population of CD138-negative cells sorted from bone marrow. This TCR derives from a donor aged 40 or older with multiple myeloma. The CDR3 DNA follows: TGTGCCAGCAGCCGGGGGGACATAAATAATGAAAAACTGTTTTTT. It specifies CASSRGDINNEKLFF.